This T cell receptor beta chain was recorded in a study of cytomegalovirus exposure and HLA in healthy donors. Study results and limitations: Earlier analysis found most TCR beta V segments productive about 87% or about 30% of the time. Accurate predictions that matched the HLA-A and HLA-B alleles of most subjects were reportedly made from TCR beta sequences. In a later analysis, a missense DCLRE1C variant was linked to TCR beta V- and J-gene trimming.

On this clone itself: Antigen specificity is unknown.

Trimming shortened V by 0 bases and J by 5 bases, and 5 bases separated the two germline ends. CDR3 length: 12 residues. From germline, CDR1 is SGHDT and CDR2 YYEEEE. PCR employed 60 Vbeta and 13 Jbeta primers. Profiled with immunoSEQ multiplex PCR; TCRdb holds only in-frame clones, not every one. Counted here are about 110,000 clones, approximately 80% occurring once; the ten biggest clones make up 5.4%. The TCR was taken from a young woman in good health and CMV-seropositive. Sequencing was done on a sample of PBMCs. This rearrangement joins TRBV5-6 to TRBJ1-2; D is undetermined. CDR3 nucleotide sequence: TGTGCCAGCAGCTTGGGCAGATATGGCTACACCTTC. It specifies CASSLGRYGYTF.